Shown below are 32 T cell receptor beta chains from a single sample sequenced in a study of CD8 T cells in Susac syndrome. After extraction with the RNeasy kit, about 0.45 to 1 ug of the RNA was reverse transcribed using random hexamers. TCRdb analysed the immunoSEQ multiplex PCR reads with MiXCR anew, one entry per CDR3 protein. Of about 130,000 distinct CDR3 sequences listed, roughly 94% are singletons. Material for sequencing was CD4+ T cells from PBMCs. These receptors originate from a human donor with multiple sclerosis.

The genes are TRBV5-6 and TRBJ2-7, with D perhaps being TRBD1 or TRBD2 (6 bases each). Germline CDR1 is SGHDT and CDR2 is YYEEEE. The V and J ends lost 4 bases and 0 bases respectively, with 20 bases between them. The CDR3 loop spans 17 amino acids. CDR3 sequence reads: CASSLNGGARHSYEQYF. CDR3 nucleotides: TGTGCCAGCAGCCTAAACGGGGGCGCCCGTCACTCCTACGAGCAGTACTTC.

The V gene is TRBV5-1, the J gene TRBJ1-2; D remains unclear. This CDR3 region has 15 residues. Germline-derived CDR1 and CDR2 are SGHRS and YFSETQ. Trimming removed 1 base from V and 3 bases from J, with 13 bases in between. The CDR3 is CASSLSPGMDYGYTF. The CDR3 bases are TGCGCCAGCAGCTTGTCTCCAGGCATGGACTATGGCTACACCTTC. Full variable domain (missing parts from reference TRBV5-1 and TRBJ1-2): KAGVTQTPRYLIKTRGQQVTLSCSPISGHRSVSWYQQTPGQGLQFLFEYFSETQRNKGNFPGRFSGRQFSNSRSEMNVSTLELGDSALYLCASSLSPGMDYGYTFGSGTRLTVV.

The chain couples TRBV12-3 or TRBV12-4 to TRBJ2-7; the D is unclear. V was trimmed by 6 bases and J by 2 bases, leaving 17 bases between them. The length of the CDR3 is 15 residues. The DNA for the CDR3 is TGTGCCAGCAGCCCCCTCTGGGTAACGACCTACGAGCAGTACTTC. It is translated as CASSPLWVTTYEQYF.

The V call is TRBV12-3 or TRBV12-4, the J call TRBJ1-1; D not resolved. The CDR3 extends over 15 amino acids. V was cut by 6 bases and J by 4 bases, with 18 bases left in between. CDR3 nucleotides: TGTGCCAGCAGCCCTCAAAAGGGTATGGGCACTGAAGCTTTCTTT. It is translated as CASSPQKGMGTEAFF.

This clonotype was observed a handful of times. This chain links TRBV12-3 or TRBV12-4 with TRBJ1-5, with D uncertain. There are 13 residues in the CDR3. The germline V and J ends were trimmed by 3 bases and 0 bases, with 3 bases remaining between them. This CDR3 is CASSFDSNQPQHF. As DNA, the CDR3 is TGTGCCAGCAGTTTTGATAGCAATCAGCCCCAGCATTTT.

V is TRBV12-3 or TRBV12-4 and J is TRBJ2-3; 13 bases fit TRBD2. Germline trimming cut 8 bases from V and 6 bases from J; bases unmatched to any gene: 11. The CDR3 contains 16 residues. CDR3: CASGIYGTSGKDTQYF. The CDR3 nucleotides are TGTGCCAGCGGCATTTATGGGACTAGCGGGAAGGATACGCAGTATTTT.

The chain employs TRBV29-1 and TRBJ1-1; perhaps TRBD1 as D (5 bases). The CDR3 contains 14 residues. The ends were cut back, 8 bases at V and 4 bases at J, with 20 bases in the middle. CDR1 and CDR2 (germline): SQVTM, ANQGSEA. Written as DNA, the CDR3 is TGCAGCTACGGTGTAGGGGCCAAGGGCACTGAAGCTTTCTTT. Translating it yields CSYGVGAKGTEAFF.

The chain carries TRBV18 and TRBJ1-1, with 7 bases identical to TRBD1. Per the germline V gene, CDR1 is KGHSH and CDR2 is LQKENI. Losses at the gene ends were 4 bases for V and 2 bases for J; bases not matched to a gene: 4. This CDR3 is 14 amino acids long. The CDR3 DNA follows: TGTGCCAGCTCACGGACAGGAGATAACACTGAAGCTTTCTTT. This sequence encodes CASSRTGDNTEAFF.

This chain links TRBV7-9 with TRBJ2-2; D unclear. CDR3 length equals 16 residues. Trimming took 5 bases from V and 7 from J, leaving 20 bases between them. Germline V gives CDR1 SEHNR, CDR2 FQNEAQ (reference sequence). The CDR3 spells CASSAPVTTLGGELFF. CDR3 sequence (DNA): TGTGCCAGCAGCGCCCCCGTCACGACCCTTGGCGGGGAGCTGTTTTTT.

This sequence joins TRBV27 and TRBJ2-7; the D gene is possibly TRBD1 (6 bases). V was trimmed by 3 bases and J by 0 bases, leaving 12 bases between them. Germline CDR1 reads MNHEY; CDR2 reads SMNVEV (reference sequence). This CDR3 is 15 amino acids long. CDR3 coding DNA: TGTGCCAGCAGTTTCAGGGGCACAGCCTCCTACGAGCAGTACTTC. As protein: CASSFRGTASYEQYF.

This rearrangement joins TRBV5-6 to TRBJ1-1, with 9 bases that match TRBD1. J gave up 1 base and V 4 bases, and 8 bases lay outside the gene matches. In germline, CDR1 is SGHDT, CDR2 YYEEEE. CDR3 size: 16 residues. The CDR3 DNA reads TGTGCCAGCAGCCCGACAGGGGGAAGAAGGAACACTGAAGCTTTCTTT. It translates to CASSPTGGRRNTEAFF.

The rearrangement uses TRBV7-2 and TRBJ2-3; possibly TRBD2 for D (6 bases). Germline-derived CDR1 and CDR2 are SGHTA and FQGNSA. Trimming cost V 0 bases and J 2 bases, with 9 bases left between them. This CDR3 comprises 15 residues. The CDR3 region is CASSLAAGSTDTQYF. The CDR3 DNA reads TGTGCCAGCAGCTTAGCAGCGGGCTCCACAGATACGCAGTATTTT.

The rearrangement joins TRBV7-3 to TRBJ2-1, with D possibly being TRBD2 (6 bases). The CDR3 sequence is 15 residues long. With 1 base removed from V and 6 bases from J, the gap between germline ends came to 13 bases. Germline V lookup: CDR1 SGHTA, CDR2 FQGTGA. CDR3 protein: CASSLMVAERNEQFF. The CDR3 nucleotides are TGTGCCAGCAGCTTAATGGTAGCGGAGCGCAATGAGCAGTTCTTC.

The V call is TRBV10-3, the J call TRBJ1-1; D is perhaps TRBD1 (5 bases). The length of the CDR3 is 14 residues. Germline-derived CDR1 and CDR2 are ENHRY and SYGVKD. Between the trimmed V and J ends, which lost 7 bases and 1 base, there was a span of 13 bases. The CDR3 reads CAITSAGTNTEAFF. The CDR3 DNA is TGTGCCATCACGTCAGCAGGGACGAACACTGAAGCTTTCTTT.

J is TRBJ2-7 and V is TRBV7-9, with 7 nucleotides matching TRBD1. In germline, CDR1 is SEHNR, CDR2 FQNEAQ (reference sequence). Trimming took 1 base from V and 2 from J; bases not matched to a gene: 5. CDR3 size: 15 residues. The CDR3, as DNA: TGTGCCAGCAGCTTAGAGACAGGGATAACCTACGAGCAGTACTTC. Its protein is CASSLETGITYEQYF.

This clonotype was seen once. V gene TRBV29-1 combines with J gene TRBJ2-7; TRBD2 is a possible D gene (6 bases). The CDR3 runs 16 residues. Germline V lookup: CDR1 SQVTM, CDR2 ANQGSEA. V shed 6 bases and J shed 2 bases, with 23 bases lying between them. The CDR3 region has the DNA TGCAGCGTATCCGGGTCGGGGGATTTAGTGACCTACGAGCAGTACTTC. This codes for CSVSGSGDLVTYEQYF.

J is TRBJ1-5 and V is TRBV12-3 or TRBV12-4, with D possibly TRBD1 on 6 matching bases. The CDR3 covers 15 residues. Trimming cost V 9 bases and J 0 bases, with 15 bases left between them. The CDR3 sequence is CASKAGANSNQPQHF. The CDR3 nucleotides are TGTGCCAGTAAAGCGGGGGCCAATAGCAATCAGCCCCAGCATTTT.

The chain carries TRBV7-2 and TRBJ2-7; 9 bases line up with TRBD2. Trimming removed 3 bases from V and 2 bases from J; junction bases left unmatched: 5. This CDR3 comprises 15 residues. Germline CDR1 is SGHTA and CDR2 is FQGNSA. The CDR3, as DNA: TGTGCCAGCAGCTTGAGGAGCGGGGGGACCTACGAGCAGTACTTC. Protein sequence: CASSLRSGGTYEQYF.

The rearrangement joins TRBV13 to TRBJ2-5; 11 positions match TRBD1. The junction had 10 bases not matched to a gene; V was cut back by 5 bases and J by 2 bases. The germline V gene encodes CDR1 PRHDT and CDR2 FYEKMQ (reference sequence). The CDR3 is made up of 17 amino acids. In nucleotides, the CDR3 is TGTGCCAGCAGCCGTAAATCCGGGACAGGGGGTCAAGAGACCCAGTACTTC. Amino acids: CASSRKSGTGGQETQYF.

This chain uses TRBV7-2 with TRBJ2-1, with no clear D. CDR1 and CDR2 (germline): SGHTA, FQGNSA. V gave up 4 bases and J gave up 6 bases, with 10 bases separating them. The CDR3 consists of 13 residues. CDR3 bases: TGTGCCAGCAGCTCCTCTATCCCCAATGAGCAGTTCTTC. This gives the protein CASSSSIPNEQFF.

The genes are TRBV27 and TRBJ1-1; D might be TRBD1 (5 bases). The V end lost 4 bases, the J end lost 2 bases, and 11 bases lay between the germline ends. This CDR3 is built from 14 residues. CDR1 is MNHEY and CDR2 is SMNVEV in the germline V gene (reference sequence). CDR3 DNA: TGTGCCAGCAGTTGGCAGGGCATAAACACTGAAGCTTTCTTT. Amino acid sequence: CASSWQGINTEAFF.

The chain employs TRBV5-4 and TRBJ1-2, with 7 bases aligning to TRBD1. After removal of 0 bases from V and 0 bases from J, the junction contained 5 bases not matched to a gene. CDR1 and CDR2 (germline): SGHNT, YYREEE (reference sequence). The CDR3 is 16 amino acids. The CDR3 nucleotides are TGTGCCAGCAGCTTGGCCTGGGACAGAGCTAACTATGGCTACACCTTC. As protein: CASSLAWDRANYGYTF.

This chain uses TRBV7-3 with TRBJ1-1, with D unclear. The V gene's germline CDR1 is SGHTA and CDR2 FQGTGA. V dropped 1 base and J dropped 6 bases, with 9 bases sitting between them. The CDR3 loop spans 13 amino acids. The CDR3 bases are TGTGCCAGCAGCTTAAGGATGAGCGCTGAAGCTTTCTTT. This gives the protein CASSLRMSAEAFF. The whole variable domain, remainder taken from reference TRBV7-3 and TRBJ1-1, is GAGVSQTPSNKVTEKGKYVELRCDPISGHTALYWYRQSLGQGPEFLIYFQGTGAADDSGLPNDRFFAVRPEGSVSTLKIQRTERGDSAVYLCASSLRMSAEAFFGQGTRLTVV.

CDR3 nucleotide sequence: TGTGCCAGCAGCCAAGCCCTTGTGGGAGCCAAAAACATTCAGTACTTC. Protein sequence: CASSQALVGAKNIQYF. V gene TRBV4-2 combines with J gene TRBJ2-4; no reliable D call. This CDR3 is built from 16 residues. The V and J ends lost 1 base and 0 bases respectively, with 10 bases between them. Germline V gene sequence: CDR1 LGHNA, CDR2 YNFKEQ.

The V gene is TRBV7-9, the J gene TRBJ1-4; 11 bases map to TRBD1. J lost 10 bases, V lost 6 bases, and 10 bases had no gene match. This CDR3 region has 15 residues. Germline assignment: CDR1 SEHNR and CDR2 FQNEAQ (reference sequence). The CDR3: CASRSTGTGGVKLFF. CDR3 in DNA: TGTGCCAGCAGATCGACCGGGACAGGGGGAGTAAAACTGTTTTTT.

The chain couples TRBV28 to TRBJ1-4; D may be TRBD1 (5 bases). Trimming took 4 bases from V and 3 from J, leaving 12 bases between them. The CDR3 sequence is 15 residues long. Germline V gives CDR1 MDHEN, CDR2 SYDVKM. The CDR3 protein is CASSSGTASNEKLFF. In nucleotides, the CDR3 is TGTGCCAGCAGTTCCGGGACGGCCTCTAATGAAAAACTGTTTTTT.

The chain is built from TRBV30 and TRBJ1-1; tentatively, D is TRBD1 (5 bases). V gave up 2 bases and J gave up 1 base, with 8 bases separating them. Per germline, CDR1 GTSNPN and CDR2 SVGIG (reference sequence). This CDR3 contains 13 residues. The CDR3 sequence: CAWSKTANTEAFF. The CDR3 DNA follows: TGTGCCTGGAGTAAGACAGCGAACACTGAAGCTTTCTTT. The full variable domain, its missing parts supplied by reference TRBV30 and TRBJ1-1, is SQTIHQWPATLVQPVGSPLSLECTVEGTSNPNLYWYRQAAGRGLQLLFYSVGIGQISSEVPQNLSASRPQDRQFILSSKKLLLSDSGFYLCAWSKTANTEAFFGQGTRLTVV.

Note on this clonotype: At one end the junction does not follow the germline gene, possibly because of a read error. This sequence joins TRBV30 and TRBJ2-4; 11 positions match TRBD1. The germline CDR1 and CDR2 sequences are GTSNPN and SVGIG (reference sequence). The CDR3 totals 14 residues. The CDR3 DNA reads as TGTGCCTGTAGTGGACAGGGGGCGAAAAACATTCAGTACTTC. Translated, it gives CACSGQGAKNIQYF.

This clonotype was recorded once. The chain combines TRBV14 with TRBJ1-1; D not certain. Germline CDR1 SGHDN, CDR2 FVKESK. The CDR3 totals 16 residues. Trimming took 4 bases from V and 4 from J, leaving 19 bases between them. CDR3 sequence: CASSPYRGGWSTEAFF. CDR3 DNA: TGTGCCAGCAGCCCCTACCGAGGCGGATGGAGCACTGAAGCTTTCTTT.

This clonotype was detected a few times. In DNA form, the CDR3 reads TGTGCCAGCAGTGAAGATGGCCAGCCCCAGCATTTT. This sequence encodes CASSEDGQPQHF. This rearrangement joins TRBV27 to TRBJ1-5, with D uncertain. This CDR3 is built from 12 residues. Germline CDR1 reads MNHEY; CDR2 reads SMNVEV (reference sequence). The V gene lost 5 bases and the J gene lost 7 bases, with 9 bases spanning the gap.

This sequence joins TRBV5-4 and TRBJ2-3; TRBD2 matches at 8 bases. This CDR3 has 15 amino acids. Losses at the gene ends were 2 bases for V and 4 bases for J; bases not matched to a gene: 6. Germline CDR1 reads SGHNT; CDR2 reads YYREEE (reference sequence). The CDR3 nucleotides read TGTGCCAGCAGCTTTCCGTCGGGGGGGGCAGATACGCAGTATTTT. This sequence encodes CASSFPSGGADTQYF.

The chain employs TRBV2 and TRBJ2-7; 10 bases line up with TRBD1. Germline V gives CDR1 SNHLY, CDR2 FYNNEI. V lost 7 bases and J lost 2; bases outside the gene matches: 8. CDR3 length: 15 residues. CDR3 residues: CASNHPGTGAYEQYF. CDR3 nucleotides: TGTGCCAGCAATCACCCCGGGACAGGGGCCTACGAGCAGTACTTC.